These 28 T cell receptor beta chains originate from one sample sequenced in a study of identical twins' blood T cells. TCRdb re-derived calls from the 5' RACE reads in MiXCR, one entry per CDR3 protein. The sample consists of around 380,000 distinct CDR3 sequences, about 28% of them appearing once. Sequenced sample: PBMCs. The receptor source for this set is a woman aged 18-49 years in good health.

This clonotype was observed a handful of times. The chain couples TRBV9 to TRBJ1-2, with D unresolved. This CDR3 has 13 amino acids. CDR1 and CDR2 from the germline V gene are SGDLS and YYNGEE. V lost 0 bases and J lost 2, with 5 bases in between. The DNA of the CDR3 is TGTGCCAGCAGCGTAGAACAAAACTATGGCTACACCTTC. Translated, it gives CASSVEQNYGYTF.

This chain uses TRBV12-3 or TRBV12-4 with TRBJ1-1, with a weak D call TRBD1 (5 bases). The CDR3 sequence is 15 residues long. Trimming took off 5 bases at V and 3 bases at J, with 16 bases between the two ends. CDR3 in amino acids: CASSPNRGGDTEAFF. The CDR3 DNA is TGTGCCAGCAGTCCAAACCGTGGAGGGGACACTGAAGCTTTCTTT.

This chain links TRBV7-9 with TRBJ2-5; D is perhaps TRBD1 (6 bases). The germline gives CDR1 SEHNR, CDR2 FQNEAQ (reference sequence). The CDR3 extends over 14 amino acids. Between the trimmed V and J ends, which lost 4 bases and 5 bases, there was a span of 14 bases. The CDR3 nucleotides read TGTGCCAGCAGCTGGAAAACAGGGCAGGAGACCCAGTACTTC. Protein: CASSWKTGQETQYF.

This clonotype was seen once. This chain uses TRBV29-1 with TRBJ2-7; 7 positions agree with TRBD1. CDR1 SQVTM and CDR2 ANQGSEA come from the germline V gene. V dropped 3 bases and J dropped 7; count of bases not matched to a gene: 12. The CDR3 is made up of 14 amino acids. The CDR3: CSVDVRGSVGEQYF. CDR3 bases: TGCAGCGTTGACGTCAGGGGGTCCGTGGGGGAGCAGTACTTC.

Concerning this clonotype: A much bigger clone sits one base away, suggesting this may be a read error. This chain links TRBV19 with TRBJ2-2, with a tentative D call TRBD2 (6 bases). Germline V gives CDR1 LNHDA, CDR2 SQIVND (reference sequence). The CDR3 has 14 residues. CDR3 amino acids: CASSPGHNTGGLFF. CDR3 in DNA: TGTGCCAGTAGCCCAGGACACAACACCGGGGGGCTGTTTTTT.

V and J are TRBV5-8 and TRBJ1-1; D perhaps matches TRBD1 (5 bases). This CDR3 is 15 amino acids long. Looked up from germline, CDR1 is SGHTS and CDR2 is YDEGEE. Trimming cost V 4 bases and J 1 base, with 14 bases left between them. CDR3 nucleotides: TGTGCCAGCAGCCCAAGCTGGGGGGGGAACACTGAAGCTTTCTTT. Amino acids: CASSPSWGGNTEAFF.

This clonotype was seen a handful of times. This chain joins TRBV15 and TRBJ2-1; D is undetermined. The CDR3 has 11 residues. Germline loops: CDR1 LNHNV, CDR2 YYDKDF (reference sequence). Trimming removed 5 bases from V and 9 bases from J, with 8 bases in between. The CDR3 DNA sequence: TGTGCCACCAGCCAAGGTGTTGAGCAGTTCTTC. Protein: CATSQGVEQFF.

This clonotype turned up a few times. The rearrangement links TRBV2 to TRBJ2-3, with TRBD2 matching 14 bases. V dropped 2 bases and J dropped 5; count of bases not matched to a gene: 3. Germline lookup yields CDR1 SNHLY and CDR2 FYNNEI. The CDR3 totals 16 residues. The CDR3 region is CASSEKGLAGVDTQYF. DNA of the CDR3: TGTGCCAGCAGTGAAAAGGGACTAGCGGGAGTAGATACGCAGTATTTT.

This chain connects TRBV27 to TRBJ2-3; D may be TRBD2 (5 bases). Germline V gene data show CDR1 as MNHEY and CDR2 as SMNVEV (reference sequence). The CDR3 loop spans 12 amino acids. V lost 9 bases, J lost 3 bases, and 10 bases lay in between. The CDR3 DNA is TGTGCCAGTCGGGGTAGAACAGATACGCAGTATTTT. This codes for CASRGRTDTQYF.

This clonotype was seen more than once but under ten times. The V gene is TRBV12-3 or TRBV12-4, the J gene TRBJ1-2, with a weak D call TRBD1 (6 bases). V lost 8 bases, J lost 4 bases, and 14 bases lay in between. This CDR3 has 13 amino acids. Here the CDR3 DNA reads TGTGCCAGCCGGGCAGGGGACCTCTATGGCTACACCTTC. This encodes CASRAGDLYGYTF.

V usage is TRBV9 and J usage is TRBJ2-5; D is undetermined. The CDR3 length is 13 residues. V was shortened by 0 bases and J by 9 bases, with 12 bases between the two germline ends. The germline V gene encodes CDR1 SGDLS and CDR2 YYNGEE. This CDR3 is CASSVDNSPAQYF. The CDR3 nucleotides are TGTGCCAGCAGCGTAGACAACTCCCCAGCCCAGTACTTC.

The chain has TRBV5-1 and TRBJ2-1; D is uncertain. The CDR3 is 11 residues long. V lost 5 bases, J lost 9 bases, and 9 bases lay in between. Per germline, CDR1 SGHRS and CDR2 YFSETQ. The CDR3 here is CASRWKSEQFF. The CDR3 region has the DNA TGCGCCAGCAGGTGGAAAAGTGAGCAGTTCTTC.

The rearrangement uses TRBV11-2 and TRBJ2-4; 9 nucleotides agree with TRBD2. This CDR3 region has 17 residues. J was trimmed by 1 base and V by 2 bases; bases with no gene match: 6. Germline loops: CDR1 SGHAT, CDR2 FQNNGV. The CDR3 here is CASSLRGGVQAKNIQYF. In nucleotides, the CDR3 is TGTGCCAGCAGCTTACGCGGGGGGGTTCAGGCCAAAAACATTCAGTACTTC.

The chain carries TRBV2 and TRBJ1-1; D remains unclear. The CDR3 length is 12 residues. Between the trimmed V and J ends, which lost 5 bases and 8 bases, there was a span of 12 bases. Germline V gene data show CDR1 as SNHLY and CDR2 as FYNNEI. In DNA form, the CDR3 reads TGTGCCAGCAGTAGTTCGCAGATCGAAGCTTTCTTT. It translates to CASSSSQIEAFF.

This clonotype showed up just a few times. The CDR3 region is CSARDSANTEAFF. The CDR3, as DNA: TGCAGTGCTAGAGATAGCGCGAACACTGAAGCTTTCTTT. V gene TRBV20-1 combines with J gene TRBJ1-1, with D uncertain. V was pared by 0 bases and J by 1 base, with 6 bases between. This CDR3 has 13 residues. Germline CDR1 is DFQATT and CDR2 is SNEGSKA (reference sequence).

Comments on this clonotype: A read error may be the cause here, since a much bigger clone is one base away. The chain links TRBV18 to TRBJ1-1, with D uncertain. The CDR3 totals 13 residues. Germline V gene data show CDR1 as KGHSH and CDR2 as LQKENI. The V gene lost 6 bases and the J gene lost 2 bases, with 10 bases spanning the gap. The CDR3 sequence: CASSPAINTEAFF. In nucleotides, the CDR3 is TGTGCCAGCTCCCCGGCCATAAACACTGAAGCTTTCTTT.

The chain combines TRBV29-1 with TRBJ1-5; perhaps TRBD1 as D (6 bases). The CDR3 has 17 residues. Trimming pared 8 bases from V and 0 bases from J, leaving 23 bases between. The V gene's germline CDR1 is SQVTM and CDR2 ANQGSEA. The CDR3 DNA reads TGCAGCCAAGTGGGTTCCGGGACAATCAATAGCAATCAGCCCCAGCATTTT. It specifies CSQVGSGTINSNQPQHF.

Concerning this clonotype itself: Compared with germline, one end of the junction differs, possibly owing to a read error. In DNA, the CDR3 is TGTGCCAGCAGCCCAGTCATGAATACTGAAGCTTTCTTT. Translated: CASSPVMNTEAFF. This chain links TRBV3-1 with TRBJ1-1; no clear D. The CDR3 length is 13 residues. Germline assignment: CDR1 LGHDT and CDR2 YNNKEL (reference sequence).

Turning to this clonotype: The germline gene is not matched at one end of the junction; a read error may be the cause. The chain joins TRBV19 to TRBJ1-1, with D possibly being TRBD1 (6 bases). This CDR3 region has 14 residues. The germline CDR1 and CDR2 sequences are LNHDA and SQIVND (reference sequence). The CDR3 reads CTSSIATGGIGAFF. DNA for the CDR3: TGTACCAGTAGTATCGCGACGGGGGGCATAGGAGCTTTCTTT.

This clonotype was found a few times. This chain joins TRBV5-6 and TRBJ2-1; D may be TRBD1 (5 bases). Germline loops: CDR1 SGHDT, CDR2 YYEEEE. The CDR3 contains 14 residues. V was pared by 5 bases and J by 4 bases, with 13 bases between. In DNA form, the CDR3 reads TGTGCCAGCAGTAGGGGAAACAGTTACAATGAGCAGTTCTTC. This gives the protein CASSRGNSYNEQFF.

This clonotype showed up many times. The chain couples TRBV29-1 to TRBJ1-1, with D perhaps matching TRBD1 (6 bases). The V end was cut by 8 bases, the J end by 0 bases, with 13 bases between. The germline CDR1 and CDR2 sequences are SQVTM and ANQGSEA. This CDR3 has 13 residues. As DNA, the CDR3 is TGCAGCACCCAGGGACAATTGAACACTGAAGCTTTCTTT. Protein: CSTQGQLNTEAFF.

The chain combines TRBV20-1 with TRBJ2-1; D gene unclear. Trimming left V 3 bases short and J 7 bases short, with 19 bases between. The V gene's germline CDR1 is DFQATT and CDR2 SNEGSKA (reference sequence). The CDR3 sequence is 15 residues long. Here the CDR3 DNA reads TGCAGTGCTAGTAATGGCGGAGCCCCTGGGAATGAGCAGTTCTTC. Its translation is CSASNGGAPGNEQFF.

The chain joins TRBV20-1 to TRBJ2-7; D unclear. The CDR3 consists of 13 residues. V lost 7 bases, J lost 2 bases, and 15 bases lay in between. CDR1 is DFQATT, CDR2 SNEGSKA, per germline (reference sequence). The DNA of the CDR3 is TGCAGTGTTACTGGCGGTTCTCCCTACGAGCAGTACTTC. Residues: CSVTGGSPYEQYF.

This chain links TRBV4-3 with TRBJ2-3; D gene unclear. CDR1 is LGHNA, CDR2 YSLEER, per germline. The CDR3 is made up of 13 amino acids. V was shortened by 0 bases and J by 6 bases, with 7 bases between the two germline ends. The CDR3 DNA is TGCGCCAGCAGCCAAGAATTAGGGGATACGCAGTATTTT. It encodes CASSQELGDTQYF.

A note on this clonotype: This sequence may be a read error, since a much larger clone differs from it by one base. The J gene is TRBJ1-2, the V gene TRBV2; D remains ambiguous. Per germline, CDR1 SNHLY and CDR2 FYNNEI. The length of the CDR3 is 13 residues. Trimming shortened V by 3 bases and J by 5 bases, and 10 bases separated the two germline ends. The CDR3 loop reads CASSERAVYGYTF. The CDR3 nucleotides are TGTGCCAGCAGTGAGAGGGCAGTTTATGGCTACACCTTC.

V and J are TRBV5-5 and TRBJ1-3; 9 bases fit TRBD1. This CDR3 has 18 residues. Germline V gene lookup returns CDR1 SGHKS and CDR2 YYEKEE (reference sequence). With V trimmed by 0 bases and J by 3 bases, 10 bases remained unmatched. The CDR3 DNA reads TGTGCCAGCAGCTTGGGACCGGGACAGGGTTCTTTTGGAAACACCATATATTTT. It codes for CASSLGPGQGSFGNTIYF.

This clonotype was seen a few times. This rearrangement joins TRBV7-2 to TRBJ1-1, with D uncertain. Germline CDR1 and CDR2: SGHTA and FQGNSA. The germline V and J ends were trimmed by 4 bases and 11 bases, with 17 bases remaining between them. CDR3 length: 13 amino acids. CDR3 loop: CASSSRRVDSAFF. The CDR3 DNA is TGTGCCAGCAGCTCCCGGAGGGTGGATAGTGCTTTCTTT.

The J gene is TRBJ2-2, the V gene TRBV20-1; D ambiguous. Germline lookup yields CDR1 DFQATT and CDR2 SNEGSKA (reference sequence). The CDR3 sequence is 13 residues long. Trimming stripped 7 bases from V and 3 bases from J, with 12 bases between. For the CDR3, the DNA is TGCAGTGTACTGTTGGTAGACACCGGGGAGCTGTTTTTT. Translating gives CSVLLVDTGELFF.